This TCR beta chain is drawn from a study of STAT3 mutations in large granular lymphocyte leukemia (dated by TCRdb to about 2019). At the level of the whole study: In roughly half of the longitudinally sequenced T-LGLL patients, canonical activating STAT3 mutations were detected. Over half of the T-LGLL patients were given one or more immunosuppressive therapy regimens, and approximately 41% of the treated patients had a hematologic response. Serial deep sequencing of TCRbeta CDR3 and STAT3 was performed in patients with T-cell large granular lymphocyte leukemia to reconstruct clonal hierarchy and dynamics. From an initial cohort of 207 LGL patients, about 19 representative T-LGLL cases were picked for longitudinal TCRbeta and STAT3 sequencing. A couple of patients with natural killer LGL leukemia were also sequenced longitudinally as controls within the study. Each patient was sequenced at an average of about 4 time points, ranging from 2 to 8 samplings. Overall study outcomes, separate from this receptor: All T-LGLL patients had at least one immunodominant TCRbeta clonotype, and roughly half had multiple immunodominant subclonotypes. TCR clonotype switching after therapy was seen in about 35% of the 18 patients, with all newly emerging clones being STAT3 wild type. Variable intervals between samplings and differing treatment regimens complicated linking therapy response to changes in TCR clonal burden. Dominant TCR clone burden was found to exceed STAT3 mutant burden in several patients, suggesting that STAT3 mutation arose secondarily within a pre-expanded clone. Because no samples were available when a clone first appeared, clonal expansion had to be inferred from samplings taken at other points. Since codominant clonotypes persisted in some patients, a small but highly pathogenic clone may have gone undetected.

A word on this clone: Its antigen has not been determined. The record has no base qualities; no much larger clone is one base away.

The same DNA, extracted from blood mononuclear cells, served for both TCR sequencing and STAT3 sequencing. TCRbeta libraries were sequenced on an Illumina MiSeq, and an average of around 41,000 productive templates per sample was obtained. Multiplex PCR amplification was used to generate TCRbeta CDR3 libraries with the immunoSEQ assay. As for how the authors treated the data: Repertoire diversity was calculated as previously defined, and values close to 0 indicated extremely monoclonal samples. TCRdb carries this immuneACCESS record with in-frame sequences only. Its versions omit some clonotypes, under half of them owing to an unresolved V gene in the studies checked, with the rest unexplained. That table gives V, J and clone size, and the DNA gave D and trimming. The sample includes around 30,000 clones, with more than 75% observed a single time. The ten largest clones capture roughly 12% of the sample.

The germline V gene provides CDR1 SGHVS and CDR2 FQNEAQ. Counted from cysteine to phenylalanine, this CDR3 has 14 amino acids. The kept DNA is CDR3 alone, 42 bases in frame from the first base. V gives up 2 bases and J gives up 2 bases, and the segment between their germline ends measures 10 bases. This TCR was sampled from a man between 60 and 75 years old with T-cell large granular lymphocyte leukemia. Some clones in this sample may be carry-over from other donors' samples. The age is the age at diagnosis. Rearrangement joined TRBV7-8 to TRBJ2-7, and TRBD2 may be the D gene, going by 5 matching bases. Input material: peripheral blood mononuclear cells. The DNA sequence follows: TGTGCCAGCAGCTTAAGCGGCAATACCTACGAGCAGTACTTC. Translated, this is CASSLSGNTYEQYF.